This T cell receptor (beta chain) was sequenced during a study of cytomegalovirus exposure and HLA in healthy donors. Regarding this clone: The target antigen is unknown.

Use of 60 Vbeta and 13 Jbeta primers characterized the PCR. TCRdb keeps only in-frame clones here, not all; method: immunoSEQ multiplex PCR. The table has about 140,000 clones, about three quarters seen once. Study results and limitations: Generally TCR sequences proved uncommon, though certain public TCRs appeared in numerous donors. Later analysis identified a missense DCLRE1C variant that was linked to TCR beta V- and J-gene trimming.

The V and J ends lost 3 bases and 0 bases respectively, with 12 bases between them. This CDR3 spans 15 amino acids. Germline V CDR1 and CDR2: MNHNY, SVGAGI (reference sequence). This TCR derives from a man aged 50-60 years in good health and CMV-seropositive. This chain uses TRBV6-6 with TRBJ2-7; the D gene is possibly TRBD1 (5 bases). The material sequenced was PBMCs. CDR3 DNA: TGTGCCAGCAGTTATAGCCTGACAGCCTCCTACGAGCAGTACTTC. Its protein product is CASSYSLTASYEQYF.